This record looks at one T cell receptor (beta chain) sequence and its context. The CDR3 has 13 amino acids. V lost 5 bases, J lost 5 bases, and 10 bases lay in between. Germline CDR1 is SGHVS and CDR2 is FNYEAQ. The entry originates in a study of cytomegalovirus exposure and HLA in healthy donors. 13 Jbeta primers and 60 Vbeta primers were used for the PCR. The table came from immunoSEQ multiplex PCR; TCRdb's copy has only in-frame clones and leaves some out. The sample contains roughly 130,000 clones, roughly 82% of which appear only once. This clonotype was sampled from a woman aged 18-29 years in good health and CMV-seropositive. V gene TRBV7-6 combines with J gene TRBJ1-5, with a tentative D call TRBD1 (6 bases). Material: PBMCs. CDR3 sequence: CASSVYRDQPQHF. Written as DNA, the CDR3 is TGTGCCAGCAGCGTCTACAGGGATCAGCCCCAGCATTTT.